The TCR beta chain under discussion was sequenced for a study of STAT5B mutations in CD4+ large granular lymphocyte leukemia. This clone was detected once. In the authors' methods: The detection floor for productive clonotype frequency was 2.59 x 10-5. The table came from immunoSEQ multiplex PCR; TCRdb's copy has only in-frame clones and leaves some out. The V and J calls and the clone size are those of that table, but D and trimming were determined from the DNA. The sample consists of tens of thousands of clones, 71% of them appearing once. The CDR3 totals 13 residues. CDR1 and CDR2 from the germline V gene are MGHDK and SYGVNS. The J segment lost 7 bases and the V segment lost 2 bases, leaving 2 bases of the junction unmatched.

This chain joins TRBV25-1 and TRBJ2-1, with 7 bases identical to TRBD1. Specimen: CD4+ T cells from blood buffy coats. The TCR originated in a human donor in good health. The CDR3 coding sequence is TGTGCCAGCAGTGAACCGGGACAGAATGAGCAGTTCTTC. The encoded protein is CASSEPGQNEQFF.